The 9 T cell receptor beta chains below were found in one sample sequenced in a study of graft-versus-host responses after intestinal transplantation. Data came from immunoSEQ multiplex PCR; TCRdb stores just in-frame clones and leaves some out. Among 6,000 to 7,500 clones, about 33% were seen once, and the ten largest hold approximately 3.9%. With roughly 200,000 irradiated, violet-dye-labeled stimulator cells, roughly 200,000 CFSE-labeled responder cells were plated. The sequencing here drew on alloreactive CD8+ T cells from a mixed lymphocyte reaction culture, taken before transplantation. Subset given: CFSE-low proliferating T cells sorted from approximately 6-day pre-transplant mixed lymphocyte reaction (GvH or HvG direction). The source of these receptors is a human patient who was an organ donor for intestinal transplantation.

The chain combines TRBV7-6 with TRBJ2-7; 8 nucleotides line up with TRBD2. The CDR3 has 15 amino acids. CDR1 and CDR2 from the germline V gene are SGHVS and FNYEAQ. Trimming cost V 3 bases and J 3 bases; bases outside gene matches: 7. DNA of the CDR3: TGTGCCAGCAGCTTTGAGGCGGGGACTAGCTACGAGCAGTACTTC. Protein: CASSFEAGTSYEQYF.

This clone has only a few counts. The chain uses TRBV5-6 and TRBJ2-2; D unresolved. There are 16 residues in the CDR3. The germline V gene has CDR1 SGHDT and CDR2 YYEEEE. With 4 bases removed from V and 0 bases from J, the gap between germline ends came to 13 bases. This chain's CDR3 is CASSHQAHANTGELFF. The CDR3 DNA is TGTGCCAGCAGCCATCAGGCGCACGCGAACACCGGGGAGCTGTTTTTT.

V is TRBV6-8 and J is TRBJ1-1, with TRBD1 identical over 7 bases. Germline V lookup: CDR1 MNHGY, CDR2 SAAAGT. This CDR3 comprises 15 residues. The V and J ends lost 0 bases and 4 bases, in that order; junction bases with no gene match: 5. CDR3 residues: CASSYSVSGGTEAFF. DNA for the CDR3: TGTGCCAGCAGTTACTCTGTGTCAGGGGGCACTGAAGCTTTCTTT.

The table lists this clone with a few counts. CDR3 region: CASSFSYYGQPQHF. The CDR3 region has the DNA TGTGCCAGCAGCTTTTCCTATTACGGGCAGCCCCAGCATTTT. The J gene is TRBJ1-5, the V gene TRBV7-6; the D is unclear. The CDR3 spans 14 residues. CDR1 is SGHVS, CDR2 FNYEAQ, per germline. Trimming left V 3 bases short and J 7 bases short, with 13 bases between.

This chain joins TRBV10-3 and TRBJ1-5; D not certain. The CDR3 length is 15 residues. The germline V gene encodes CDR1 ENHRY and CDR2 SYGVKD. The V gene lost 0 bases and the J gene lost 6 bases, with 12 bases spanning the gap. For the CDR3, the DNA is TGTGCCATCAGTGAGTCGAGGTCTGGTGGTCAGCCCCAGCATTTT. This gives the protein CAISESRSGGQPQHF.

The J gene is TRBJ1-2, the V gene TRBV27; 7 bases are shared with TRBD1. Germline CDR1 MNHEY, CDR2 SMNVEV (reference sequence). V trimming: 5 bases; J trimming: 4 bases; junction bases outside the gene matches: 4. The length of the CDR3 is 13 residues. The CDR3 DNA follows: TGTGCCAGCAGTGGGACAGCGATCTATGGCTACACCTTC. It translates to CASSGTAIYGYTF.

This clone is medium-sized (0.01 to 0.1%) within its sample. The CDR3 protein is CASSEAGRGAGANVLTF. The DNA of the CDR3 is TGTGCCAGCAGTGAAGCGGGCAGGGGGGCTGGGGCCAACGTCCTGACTTTC. The chain uses TRBV2 and TRBJ2-6; D might be TRBD1 (7 bases). The CDR3 has 17 amino acids. The germline V gene encodes CDR1 SNHLY and CDR2 FYNNEI. Between the trimmed V and J ends, which lost 0 bases and 2 bases, there was a span of 11 bases.

This clone qualifies as large. The CDR3 spells CASSYSIKGFEAFF. CDR3 coding DNA: TGTGCCAGCAGTTACTCGATCAAGGGGTTCGAAGCTTTCTTT. The chain joins TRBV6-5 to TRBJ1-1; D might be TRBD1 (5 bases). The V end was cut by 0 bases, the J end by 8 bases, with 13 bases between. The germline gives CDR1 MNHEY, CDR2 SVGAGI. This CDR3 has 14 residues.

The genes are TRBV4-1 and TRBJ2-3, with 8 bases that match TRBD2. The germline gives CDR1 MGHRA, CDR2 YSYEKL. V lost 3 bases, J lost 2 bases, and 10 bases stayed unmatched. CDR3 length: 17 residues. CDR3 loop: CASSHRVPGLVTDTQYF. For the CDR3, the DNA is TGCGCCAGCAGCCATAGGGTACCGGGACTAGTCACAGATACGCAGTATTTT.